One and the same sample provided the 18 T cell receptor beta chains below, sequenced in a study of cytomegalovirus exposure and HLA in healthy donors. The PCR had 60 Vbeta and 13 Jbeta primers. Measured with immunoSEQ multiplex PCR; TCRdb has only the in-frame clones, and not every one. The table records 45,000 to 60,000 clones, approximately 65% of them present only once. The sequencing sample was made of PBMCs. Every receptor here comes from a young man in good health and CMV-seronegative.

In regard to this clone: The CDR3 does not end in the conserved phenylalanine or tryptophan, so this is likely a read error. The V call is TRBV5-4, the J call TRBJ2-2; a weak D match, TRBD2 (6 bases). V dropped 4 bases and J dropped 1 base, with 8 bases sitting between them. From germline, CDR1 is SGHNT and CDR2 YYREEE (reference sequence). The CDR3 runs 14 residues. This CDR3 is CASSPGENTGELFV. CDR3 coding DNA: TGTGCCAGCAGCCCGGGGGAGAACACCGGGGAGCTGTTTGTT.

The DNA of the CDR3 is TGCGCCAGCAGCCAAGAGGCAGGGTCGGACTACGAGCAGTACTTC. It encodes CASSQEAGSDYEQYF. This chain connects TRBV4-1 to TRBJ2-7; weak D call: TRBD1 (5 bases). The CDR3 is 15 residues long. CDR1 MGHRA and CDR2 YSYEKL come from the germline V gene. Trimming cost V 0 bases and J 3 bases, with 12 bases left between them.

The chain is built from TRBV30 and TRBJ1-2; tentatively, D is TRBD1 (6 bases). Germline CDR1 GTSNPN, CDR2 SVGIG (reference sequence). The CDR3 consists of 14 residues. Trimming pared 4 bases from V and 5 bases from J, leaving 17 bases between. In nucleotides, the CDR3 is TGTGCCTGGACGGGGGGGCCGGCTAGTTATGGCTACACCTTC. Translated, it gives CAWTGGPASYGYTF.

This clone was seen a handful of times. The rearrangement uses TRBV29-1 and TRBJ2-1; TRBD2 agrees at 9 bases. Looked up from germline, CDR1 is SQVTM and CDR2 is ANQGSEA. V trimming: 2 bases; J trimming: 10 bases; junction bases outside the gene matches: 6. The length of the CDR3 is 13 residues. CDR3: CSVESAGGREQFF. The CDR3 DNA reads TGCAGCGTTGAATCCGCGGGAGGGCGGGAGCAGTTCTTC.

This clone was recorded a few times. The CDR3 DNA reads as TGTGCCAGCAGCTTCGCTCCCAGCTCCTACGAGCAGTACTTC. The encoded protein is CASSFAPSSYEQYF. The chain is built from TRBV5-4 and TRBJ2-7, with D hard to call. CDR1 SGHNT and CDR2 YYREEE come from the germline V gene (reference sequence). V was pared by 2 bases and J by 0 bases, with 9 bases between. The CDR3 covers 14 residues.

The rearrangement uses TRBV6-4 and TRBJ2-3, with 12 nucleotides matching TRBD2. The J segment lost 3 bases and the V segment lost 5 bases, leaving 3 bases of the junction unmatched. CDR1 MRHNA and CDR2 SNTAGT come from the germline V gene. This CDR3 has 15 amino acids. CDR3 DNA: TGTGCCAGCAGTCAACTAGCGGGAGGAACAGATACGCAGTATTTT. This codes for CASSQLAGGTDTQYF.

This chain links TRBV7-9 with TRBJ1-1, with TRBD1 as a possible D gene (6 bases). The CDR3 has 15 residues. The V end was cut by 4 bases, the J end by 2 bases, with 14 bases between. CDR1 SEHNR and CDR2 FQNEAQ come from the germline V gene (reference sequence). The CDR3 loop is CASSWADRSNTEAFF. CDR3 bases: TGTGCCAGCAGCTGGGCTGACAGGTCAAACACTGAAGCTTTCTTT.

CDR3 sequence reads: CASKRQEAEQYF. The DNA for the CDR3 is TGTGCCAGCAAAAGACAGGAGGCCGAGCAGTACTTC. The chain is built from TRBV7-9 and TRBJ2-7; D may be TRBD1 (6 bases). Germline loops: CDR1 SEHNR, CDR2 FQNEAQ (reference sequence). V lost 7 bases and J lost 6, with 13 bases in between. There are 12 residues in the CDR3.

The gene calls are TRBV19 and TRBJ2-7; D ambiguous. V was shortened by 5 bases and J by 7 bases, with 15 bases between the two germline ends. The CDR3 is 13 amino acids. Germline CDR1 LNHDA, CDR2 SQIVND (reference sequence). The CDR3 protein is CASSSPVTREQYF. The CDR3 coding sequence is TGTGCCAGTAGTTCCCCGGTGACAAGGGAGCAGTACTTC.

This clone was seen only a few times. J is TRBJ1-1 and V is TRBV6-5, with 10 bases aligning to TRBD1. The CDR3 sequence is 15 residues long. Looked up from germline, CDR1 is MNHEY and CDR2 is SVGAGI. The junction had 2 bases not matched to a gene; V was cut back by 0 bases and J by 4 bases. The CDR3 coding sequence is TGTGCCAGCAGTTACTCTAGGACAGGGGGCACTGAAGCTTTCTTT. This translates into CASSYSRTGGTEAFF.

The chain joins TRBV15 to TRBJ1-2, with D perhaps matching TRBD1 (5 bases). This CDR3 region has 16 residues. V dropped 2 bases and J dropped 4 bases, with 17 bases sitting between them. From germline, CDR1 is LNHNV and CDR2 YYDKDF (reference sequence). The CDR3 is CATSRNIQVPIYGYTF. The DNA of the CDR3 is TGTGCCACCAGCAGAAACATACAGGTCCCGATCTATGGCTACACCTTC.

This clone was recorded a few times. The junction departs from germline at one end; a sequencing error may be responsible. This chain uses TRBV27 with TRBJ2-2; 9 positions match TRBD1. CDR1 MNHEY and CDR2 SMNVEV come from the germline V gene (reference sequence). The CDR3 contains 13 residues. CDR3 nucleotides: TGTGCCAGCAGTTTAACAGGGGGCCGGGGAGCTGTTTTT. Amino acids: CASSLTGGRGAVF.

The chain combines TRBV11-2 with TRBJ2-2; TRBD1 aligns across 7 bases. The CDR3 length is 14 residues. Germline V gene data show CDR1 as SGHAT and CDR2 as FQNNGV. V shed 5 bases, J shed 4 bases, and the junction held 4 bases outside the gene matches. For the CDR3, the DNA is TGTGCCAGCAGCGTGGGACAGACCACCGGGGAGCTGTTTTTT. Translated: CASSVGQTTGELFF.

This clone was seen only a few times. The V and J genes are TRBV6-1 and TRBJ2-7; TRBD1 agrees at 7 bases. Germline V gives CDR1 MNHNS, CDR2 SASEGT. The V segment lost 4 bases and the J segment 5 bases; nucleotides outside the gene matches: 2. CDR3 size: 12 residues. The CDR3 loop is CASSGQGHEQYF. The CDR3 bases are TGTGCCAGCAGTGGACAGGGCCACGAGCAGTACTTC.

The chain has TRBV11-2 and TRBJ2-7; 8 bases line up with TRBD2. The CDR3 loop spans 17 amino acids. The V and J ends lost 5 bases and 4 bases, in that order; junction bases with no gene match: 16. The germline V gene encodes CDR1 SGHAT and CDR2 FQNNGV. The CDR3 region has the DNA TGTGCCAGCAGCCCTATTTCGGGAAGCGGGAGTGCATACGAGCAGTACTTC. Its translation: CASSPISGSGSAYEQYF.

This chain joins TRBV7-6 and TRBJ2-1, with 8 bases aligning to TRBD2. This CDR3 is 17 amino acids long. Germline trimming cut 5 bases from V and 1 base from J; bases unmatched to any gene: 10. Germline-derived CDR1 and CDR2 are SGHVS and FNYEAQ. The CDR3 DNA sequence: TGTGCCAGCAGCCTCGGGACTAGAAGGACGTCCTACAATGAGCAGTTCTTC. Encoded protein: CASSLGTRRTSYNEQFF. Full variable domain (outside the CDR3, taken from reference TRBV7-6 and TRBJ2-1): GAGVSQSPRYKVTKRGQDVALRCDPISGHVSLYWYRQALGQGPEFLTYFNYEAQQDKSGLPNDRFSAERPEGSISTLTIQRTEQRDSAMYRCASSLGTRRTSYNEQFFGPGTRLTVL.

The chain joins TRBV19 to TRBJ2-1; 11 bases are a match to TRBD2. The CDR3 loop spans 16 amino acids. V gave up 4 bases and J gave up 8 bases; unmatched junction bases: 10. CDR1 is LNHDA and CDR2 is SQIVND in the germline V gene (reference sequence). The CDR3 region is CASSRMGLAALDEQFF. The DNA of the CDR3 is TGTGCCAGTAGTAGAATGGGACTAGCGGCGCTGGATGAGCAGTTCTTC.

This clone has a single count. V gene TRBV5-1 combines with J gene TRBJ2-2; perhaps TRBD2 as D (5 bases). The germline CDR1 and CDR2 sequences are SGHRS and YFSETQ. V shed 1 base and J shed 7 bases, with 14 bases lying between them. This CDR3 spans 15 amino acids. The CDR3 reads CASSLSHGEGGELFF. The CDR3 region has the DNA TGCGCCAGCAGCTTGAGCCATGGAGAGGGCGGGGAGCTGTTTTTT.